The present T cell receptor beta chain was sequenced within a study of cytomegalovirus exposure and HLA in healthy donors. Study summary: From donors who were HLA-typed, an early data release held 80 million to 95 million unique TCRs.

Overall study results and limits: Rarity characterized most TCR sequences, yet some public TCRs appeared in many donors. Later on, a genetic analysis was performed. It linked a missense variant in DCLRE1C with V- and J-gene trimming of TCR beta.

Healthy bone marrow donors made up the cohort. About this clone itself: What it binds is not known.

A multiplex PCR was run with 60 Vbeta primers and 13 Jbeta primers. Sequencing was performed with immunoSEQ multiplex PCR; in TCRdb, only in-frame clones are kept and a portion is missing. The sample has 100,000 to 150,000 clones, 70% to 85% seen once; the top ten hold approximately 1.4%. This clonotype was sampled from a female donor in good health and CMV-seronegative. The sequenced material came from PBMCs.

CDR3 region: CASSEDDRARQYF. Here the CDR3 DNA reads TGTGCCAGCAGTGAAGATGACAGGGCCCGGCAGTACTTC. This chain links TRBV6-1 with TRBJ2-7; 7 bases match TRBD1. This CDR3 comprises 13 residues. In germline, CDR1 is MNHNS, CDR2 SASEGT. The junction had 6 bases not matched to a gene; V was cut back by 1 base and J by 9 bases.